This T cell receptor (beta chain) originates from a study of T cell changes during pregnancy in multiple sclerosis. The V gene lost 9 bases and the J gene lost 3 bases, with 14 bases spanning the gap. This CDR3 spans 14 amino acids. Looked up from germline, CDR1 is LNHDA and CDR2 is SQIVND (reference sequence). The repertoire was sequenced with immunoSEQ multiplex PCR; TCRdb's copy has only in-frame clones and lacks some. In the table there are around 88,000 clones, almost 95% of which are singletons. The rearrangement links TRBV19 to TRBJ2-2; D may be TRBD2 (7 bases). Sample: peripheral blood, taken in the first trimester of pregnancy. This receptor was identified in a female donor with multiple sclerosis, enrolled in a pregnancy study. This chain's CDR3 is CASMGGLHTGELFF. The DNA for the CDR3 is TGTGCCAGCATGGGGGGGCTTCACACCGGGGAGCTGTTTTTT.